The rows below give T cell receptor beta chains drawn from one sample of a study of CD8+ T cells in alopecia areata. Libraries were prepared by immunoSEQ multiplex PCR; TCRdb keeps only in-frame clonotypes and omits some of them. The sample lists approximately 210,000 clones; around 60% were seen once. The input for sequencing was CD4+ T cells sorted from blood, taken around week 50, from a patient treated with tofacitinib. The receptors come from a human donor with alopecia areata. CDR3s include the opening cysteine and the closing phenylalanine or tryptophan. The D gene is left open where the match is weak. Size tells how often a clone was seen (once, few, many) or the class of an expanded clone, and some rows leave it out.

cdr3_nt cdr3_aa d_call cdr3_length j_call clone_size v_call
TGCAGCGGGGGAAACACTGAAGCTTTCTTT CSGGNTEAFF - 10 TRBJ1-1 few TRBV29-1
TGTGCCAGCAGTCCCCGACTCGACAATGAGCAGTTCTTC CASSPRLDNEQFF - 13 TRBJ2-1 - TRBV27
TGTGCCAGCAGATCTTTGGGGCTCGACACCGGGGAGCTGTTTTTT CASRSLGLDTGELFF - 15 TRBJ2-2 - TRBV2
TGCGCCAGCAGCTTGGGGCTCAGGGGGCCCGAGGAGCAGTACTTC CASSLGLRGPEEQYF TRBD1 15 TRBJ2-7 few TRBV5-1
TGCAGCGTTTTCAGGGGCCAAAGCGGGGGGCAATACAATGAGCAGTTCTTC CSVFRGQSGGQYNEQFF TRBD2 17 TRBJ2-1 few TRBV29-1
TGTGCCAGCAGCTCCCGGGACTCCCGCACAGATACGCAGTATTTT CASSSRDSRTDTQYF - 15 TRBJ2-3 - TRBV7-9
TGTGCCAGCAGTGCGGACTACCACGCGTATTTT CASSADYHAYF - 11 TRBJ2-3 - TRBV2
TGCGCCAGCAGCTTGGCGTCTTCGGACACCACCCGAAGCACCCTCCACTTT CASSLASSDTTRSTLHF - 17 TRBJ1-6 - TRBV5-1
TGTGCCAGCAGCGAGGGAACTGCTGGGGCCAACGTCCTGACTTTC CASSEGTAGANVLTF - 15 TRBJ2-6 - TRBV9
TGTGCCAGCAGCTTGGGACAGGGGCAAAATTCACCCCTCCACTTT CASSLGQGQNSPLHF TRBD1 15 TRBJ1-6 - TRBV5-6
TGTGCCACCAGCAGAGATAAGAAGTCACCCCTCCACTTT CATSRDKKSPLHF - 13 TRBJ1-6 few TRBV15
TGTGCCAGCAGCGAGCCCCTCGGGGGGCAGGGACCAAACTTC CASSEPLGGQGPNF - 14 TRBJ1-2 - TRBV9
TGCGCCAGCAGTTCCTACGCCGGGGCCAACGTCCTGACTTTC CASSSYAGANVLTF - 14 TRBJ2-6 - TRBV5-1
TGTGCCTGGAGTAGGGGCCTAAACACTGAAGCTTTCTTT CAWSRGLNTEAFF - 13 TRBJ1-1 - TRBV30
TGCAGCGCTTCGACAGGGGGCAACACTGAAGCTTTCTTT CSASTGGNTEAFF TRBD1 13 TRBJ1-1 many TRBV29-1
TGTGCCAGCAGGGACAGGGTCATAGATACGCAGTATTTT CASRDRVIDTQYF TRBD1 13 TRBJ2-3 - TRBV7-2
TGTGCCGTACAGGGTTCCCCTAATGAAAAACTGTTTTTT CAVQGSPNEKLFF - 13 TRBJ1-4 - TRBV2
TGCAGCGGATTTGGAAACACTGAAGCTTTCTTT CSGFGNTEAFF - 11 TRBJ1-1 few TRBV29-1
TGTGCCAGCAGTTTGGGGTGGAGCGGGGGGTTCGGAGATACGCAGTATTTT CASSLGWSGGFGDTQYF TRBD2 17 TRBJ2-3 few TRBV27